The 30 T cell receptor beta chains listed next were all sequenced from one sample in a study of T cell changes during pregnancy in multiple sclerosis. Method: immunoSEQ multiplex PCR; TCRdb's copy keeps in-frame clones and lacks some. The sample shows over 100,000 clones, around 90% of them seen only once. The material sequenced was peripheral blood, taken in the third trimester of pregnancy. These receptors came from a female donor with multiple sclerosis, enrolled in a pregnancy study.

This chain uses TRBV7-9 with TRBJ1-2; weak D call: TRBD1 (5 bases). The CDR3 extends over 15 amino acids. The V and J ends lost 0 bases and 3 bases respectively, with 11 bases between them. Germline assignment: CDR1 SEHNR and CDR2 FQNEAQ (reference sequence). CDR3 coding DNA: TGTGCCAGCAGCTTAGCGCTTTGGGGGGACTATGGCTACACCTTC. Amino acids: CASSLALWGDYGYTF.

The CDR3 nucleotides are TGTGCCAGCAGTGATTCCCGGACAGGATTCACAGATACGCAGTATTTT. Protein: CASSDSRTGFTDTQYF. The J gene is TRBJ2-3, the V gene TRBV2, with 7 bases aligning to TRBD1. V dropped 3 bases and J dropped 2; count of bases not matched to a gene: 8. CDR1 is SNHLY and CDR2 is FYNNEI in the germline V gene. This CDR3 has 16 residues.

This chain joins TRBV23-1 and TRBJ1-2, with a weak D call TRBD1 (5 bases). TRBV23-1 counts as an open reading frame of uncertain function. Trimming took 7 bases from V and 2 from J, leaving 11 bases between them. The CDR3 extends over 13 amino acids. The CDR3 DNA sequence: TGCGCCAGCAACCAGGGTCAGAACTATGGCTACACCTTC. As protein: CASNQGQNYGYTF.

V usage is TRBV7-9 and J usage is TRBJ1-1; D call uncertain. This CDR3 is built from 12 residues. The V gene lost 5 bases and the J gene lost 3 bases, with 7 bases spanning the gap. The germline CDR1 and CDR2 sequences are SEHNR and FQNEAQ (reference sequence). This chain's CDR3 is CASSLLHTEAFF. Written as DNA, the CDR3 is TGTGCCAGCAGCCTTCTTCACACTGAAGCTTTCTTT.

The V call is TRBV5-1, the J call TRBJ2-4; perhaps TRBD2 as D (7 bases). Germline V CDR1 and CDR2: SGHRS, YFSETQ. The CDR3 has 18 amino acids. V shed 4 bases and J shed 1 base, with 21 bases lying between them. The CDR3: CASSPTKGGVVAKNIQYF. The CDR3 DNA is TGCGCCAGCAGCCCGACCAAGGGGGGGGTAGTCGCCAAAAACATTCAGTACTTC.

The chain has TRBV28 and TRBJ1-1, with D hard to call. With 6 bases removed from V and 1 base from J, the gap between germline ends came to 12 bases. The CDR3 contains 14 residues. Per germline, CDR1 MDHEN and CDR2 SYDVKM. CDR3 loop: CASSTPGKNTEAFF. CDR3 nucleotides: TGTGCCAGCAGCACGCCCGGGAAGAACACTGAAGCTTTCTTT.

This sequence joins TRBV7-8 and TRBJ2-5; 7 bases line up with TRBD2. Per the germline V gene, CDR1 is SGHVS and CDR2 is FQNEAQ. The CDR3 sequence is 13 residues long. Germline trimming cut 2 bases from V and 5 bases from J; bases unmatched to any gene: 2. The chain's CDR3 is CASSLSSGETQYF. CDR3 DNA: TGTGCCAGCAGCTTAAGTAGCGGGGAGACCCAGTACTTC.

The chain has TRBV2 and TRBJ2-1; 14 bases map to TRBD2. V lost 2 bases, J lost 9 bases, and 3 bases stayed unmatched. CDR3 size: 15 residues. Per germline, CDR1 SNHLY and CDR2 FYNNEI. The CDR3 DNA reads TGTGCCAGCAGTGAATATGGGACTAGCGGGAGTGAGCAGTTCTTC. Its translation: CASSEYGTSGSEQFF.

The V call is TRBV7-2, the J call TRBJ2-3; D may be TRBD2 (5 bases). V was pared by 5 bases and J by 8 bases, with 14 bases between. The CDR3 is 13 amino acids. The germline gives CDR1 SGHTA, CDR2 FQGNSA. DNA of the CDR3: TGTGCCAGCAGCCCCCCCGGACTCGGTACGCAGTATTTT. Protein: CASSPPGLGTQYF.

The rearrangement joins TRBV7-2 to TRBJ2-2; 7 bases align to TRBD1. Germline-derived CDR1 and CDR2 are SGHTA and FQGNSA. With V trimmed by 5 bases and J by 4 bases, 10 bases remained unmatched. CDR3 length equals 16 residues. In DNA, the CDR3 is TGTGCCAGCAGCCCTGGCCCGGACAGGACCACCGGGGAGCTGTTTTTT. Translation: CASSPGPDRTTGELFF.

This clone has just one count. The rearrangement joins TRBV19 to TRBJ1-2, with D maybe TRBD1 (5 bases). Trimming removed 6 bases at V and 6 bases at J, with 20 bases between. The CDR3 contains 15 residues. Germline values: CDR1 LNHDA, CDR2 SQIVND (reference sequence). CDR3 protein: CASSPSTALLNGYTF. The CDR3 DNA follows: TGTGCCAGTAGCCCCTCGACAGCCTTACTTAATGGCTACACCTTC. The full variable domain, in which reference TRBV19 and TRBJ1-2 provide the parts outside the CDR3, is DGGITQSPKYLFRKEGQNVTLSCEQNLNHDAMYWYRQDPGQGLRLIYYSQIVNDFQKGDIAEGYSVSREKKESFPLTVTSAQKNPTAFYLCASSPSTALLNGYTFGSGTRLTVV.

V and J are TRBV5-5 and TRBJ1-6; D gene uncertain. The length of the CDR3 is 14 residues. Germline CDR1 is SGHKS and CDR2 is YYEKEE (reference sequence). The V and J ends lost 0 bases and 8 bases respectively, with 9 bases between them. This chain's CDR3 is CASSLEPGDSPLHF. Written as DNA, the CDR3 is TGTGCCAGCAGCTTGGAACCAGGCGATTCACCCCTCCACTTT.

This clone occurred a few times. This CDR3 reads CASGPLQGMNTEAFF. CDR3 DNA sequence: TGTGCCAGCGGCCCTCTCCAGGGGATGAACACTGAAGCTTTCTTT. The chain links TRBV6-1 to TRBJ1-1; D might be TRBD1 (6 bases). The V end was cut by 8 bases, the J end by 0 bases, with 16 bases between. The CDR3 length is 15 residues. Germline V gene lookup returns CDR1 MNHNS and CDR2 SASEGT.

The genes are TRBV5-1 and TRBJ2-1; 13 nucleotides line up with TRBD2. With V trimmed by 2 bases and J by 5 bases, 13 bases remained unmatched. Germline lookup yields CDR1 SGHRS and CDR2 YFSETQ. The length of the CDR3 is 19 residues. The chain's CDR3 is CASSFSRGLAGAGDNEQFF. DNA for the CDR3: TGCGCCAGCAGCTTCTCTCGAGGACTAGCGGGAGCTGGGGACAATGAGCAGTTCTTC.

This chain joins TRBV5-1 and TRBJ1-1; D remains ambiguous. This CDR3 region has 12 residues. V lost 5 bases and J 2 bases, leaving 7 bases between the germline ends. From germline, CDR1 is SGHRS and CDR2 YFSETQ. The CDR3 sequence is CASSALNTEAFF. In DNA form, the CDR3 reads TGCGCCAGCAGTGCGCTTAACACTGAAGCTTTCTTT.

This clone was picked up a small number of times. This rearrangement joins TRBV6-1 to TRBJ1-4; D gene ambiguous. The germline CDR1 and CDR2 sequences are MNHNS and SASEGT. The CDR3 has 14 residues. The V gene lost 6 bases and the J gene lost 0 bases, with 8 bases spanning the gap. CDR3 sequence: CASRTDATNEKLFF. The CDR3 bases are TGTGCCAGCAGAACAGACGCAACTAATGAAAAACTGTTTTTT.

In this sample, this clone turned up once. V and J are TRBV2 and TRBJ1-4, with D tentatively TRBD1 (6 bases). This CDR3 has 13 amino acids. Germline V lookup: CDR1 SNHLY, CDR2 FYNNEI. Trimming left V 10 bases short and J 7 bases short, with 16 bases between. Here the CDR3 DNA reads TGTGCCACAAACAGGGTAGGCGGTGAAAAACTGTTTTTT. Translated: CATNRVGGEKLFF.

The chain carries TRBV7-2 and TRBJ2-1; 9 bases line up with TRBD1. The trim removed 5 bases at V and 7 bases at J, leaving 3 bases unmatched. Germline lookup yields CDR1 SGHTA and CDR2 FQGNSA. This CDR3 is built from 13 residues. The CDR3: CASSRGQGNEQFF. In DNA form, the CDR3 reads TGTGCCAGCAGCCGCGGACAGGGGAATGAGCAGTTCTTC. The whole variable domain, filled in from reference TRBV7-2 and TRBJ2-1, reads GAGVSQSPSNKVTEKGKDVELRCDPISGHTALYWYRQSLGQGLEFLIYFQGNSAPDKSGLPSDRFSAERTGGSVSTLTIQRTQQEDSAVYLCASSRGQGNEQFFGPGTRLTVL.

The V and J genes are TRBV6-5 and TRBJ2-5, with 8 bases identical to TRBD2. In germline, CDR1 is MNHEY, CDR2 SVGAGI. J lost 5 bases, V lost 7 bases, and 12 bases had no gene match. The CDR3 loop spans 15 amino acids. In nucleotides, the CDR3 is TGTGCCAGCATACGAGGCGGGGGGCTTTTGGAGACCCAGTACTTC. Protein product: CASIRGGGLLETQYF.

The chain carries TRBV30 and TRBJ2-2, with D unresolved. Trimming removed 3 bases from V and 1 base from J, with 9 bases in between. CDR1 GTSNPN and CDR2 SVGIG come from the germline V gene (reference sequence). The CDR3 covers 14 residues. In DNA, the CDR3 is TGTGCCTGGAGGGAGCCGCTGAACACCGGGGAGCTGTTTTTT. It translates to CAWREPLNTGELFF.

This chain links TRBV10-3 with TRBJ1-2; no firm D call. The CDR3 spans 14 residues. Per the germline V gene, CDR1 is ENHRY and CDR2 is SYGVKD. V lost 2 bases and J 6 bases, leaving 13 bases between the germline ends. CDR3 residues: CAISEEALGDGYTF. CDR3 nucleotide sequence: TGTGCCATCAGTGAGGAGGCCCTAGGAGATGGCTACACCTTC.

The chain is built from TRBV5-6 and TRBJ2-5; D is undetermined. CDR3 size: 12 residues. CDR1 SGHDT and CDR2 YYEEEE come from the germline V gene. V shed 0 bases and J shed 6 bases, with 6 bases lying between them. The CDR3 sequence is CASSLVSQTQYF. The DNA for the CDR3 is TGTGCCAGCAGCTTGGTCTCCCAGACCCAGTACTTC.

This chain joins TRBV6-1 and TRBJ2-3; D is possibly TRBD1 (6 bases). The CDR3 contains 14 residues. Trimming took 6 bases from V and 2 from J, leaving 12 bases between them. In germline, CDR1 is MNHNS, CDR2 SASEGT. In DNA, the CDR3 is TGTGCCAGCAGGCCGGGACACACCACAGATACGCAGTATTTT. Its protein product is CASRPGHTTDTQYF.

The chain employs TRBV28 and TRBJ2-3; tentatively, D is TRBD1 (5 bases). The CDR3 spans 13 residues. V was pared by 5 bases and J by 4 bases, with 10 bases between. Per the germline V gene, CDR1 is MDHEN and CDR2 is SYDVKM. The CDR3 loop reads CASSLDKPDTQYF. The CDR3, as DNA: TGTGCCAGCAGTCTGGACAAGCCAGATACGCAGTATTTT.

The chain recombines TRBV27 with TRBJ2-2, with a tentative D call TRBD1 (5 bases). The V end was cut by 3 bases, the J end by 4 bases, with 9 bases between. Germline CDR1 and CDR2: MNHEY and SMNVEV (reference sequence). The CDR3 is made up of 14 amino acids. The CDR3 is CASSFDRATGELFF. The CDR3 bases are TGTGCCAGCAGTTTCGACAGAGCCACCGGGGAGCTGTTTTTT.

In this sample, this clone turned up a few times. The rearrangement links TRBV30 to TRBJ1-1; 8 bases are a match to TRBD1. The CDR3 sequence is 12 residues long. CDR1 is GTSNPN and CDR2 is SVGIG in the germline V gene (reference sequence). V gave up 6 bases and J gave up 11 bases; unmatched junction bases: 11. This CDR3 is CACRQGRGEAFF. CDR3 nucleotide sequence: TGTGCCTGCAGACAGGGGCGAGGGGAGGCTTTCTTT.

The V call is TRBV19, the J call TRBJ2-5; 7 bases map to TRBD2. The length of the CDR3 is 14 residues. CDR1 and CDR2 (germline): LNHDA, SQIVND (reference sequence). The ends lost 4 bases at V and 2 bases at J; junction bases unmatched: 4. CDR3 DNA: TGTGCCAGTAGTACTGGGGGGGGTCAAGAGACCCAGTACTTC. Residues: CASSTGGGQETQYF.

The CDR3 coding sequence is TGTGCCAGCAGTTCATCGACTAGCCAATACGAGCAGTACTTC. Protein: CASSSSTSQYEQYF. This chain joins TRBV28 and TRBJ2-7; 7 bases line up with TRBD2. With V trimmed by 4 bases and J by 4 bases, 7 bases remained unmatched. Germline CDR1 reads MDHEN; CDR2 reads SYDVKM. The CDR3 extends over 14 amino acids.

The chain carries TRBV6-1 and TRBJ1-5; D may be TRBD1 (5 bases). Germline V lookup: CDR1 MNHNS, CDR2 SASEGT. The V end was cut by 8 bases, the J end by 3 bases, with 14 bases between. This CDR3 is built from 14 residues. This chain's CDR3 is CASSSRGSNQPQHF. For the CDR3, the DNA is TGTGCCAGCTCCTCTAGGGGATCCAATCAGCCCCAGCATTTT.

J is TRBJ2-5 and V is TRBV28; D possibly corresponds to TRBD1 (5 bases). The CDR3 loop spans 14 amino acids. The V gene's germline CDR1 is MDHEN and CDR2 SYDVKM. Trimming removed 2 bases from V and 3 bases from J, with 10 bases in between. CDR3 residues: CASSLTGHEETQYF. As DNA, the CDR3 is TGTGCCAGCAGTTTAACAGGACACGAAGAGACCCAGTACTTC.